The rows below give T cell receptor beta chains drawn from one sample of a study of T-cell reconstitution after alpha-beta-depleted transplantation in children. TCRdb re-derived calls from the PCR reads in MiXCR, one entry per CDR3 protein. Of some 500,000 distinct CDR3 sequences listed, about 17% are singletons. The sequencing here drew on PBMCs from the stem cell graft donor, taken from the stem cell graft. These receptor sequences come from a human donor who donated a stem cell graft to a child with acute lymphoblastic leukemia. The CDR3 runs from the conserved cysteine through the conserved F or W. D genes are given only for firm matches. Some rows mark clone size as missing; the rest say once, few, many or name a class of expanded clone.

V	D	size	J	DNA	CDR3
TRBV5-1	-	-	TRBJ1-2	TGCGCCAGCAGCTTAGGGCGGGGGAGAGAAGGCTACACCTTC	CASSLGRGREGYTF
TRBV5-5	-	once	TRBJ1-5	TGTGCCAGCAGCTGGCAGGGTGGACCTTATCAGCCCCAGCATTTT	CASSWQGGPYQPQHF
TRBV6-6	-	few	TRBJ2-1	TGTGCCAGCAGGTCCCCCCACAGGGTTGGGCAGTTCTTC	CASRSPHRVGQFF
TRBV6-1	TRBD1	many	TRBJ2-5	TGTGCCAGCAGCCACAGGGGTTTAAGTGGAGAGACCCAGTACTTC	CASSHRGLSGETQYF
TRBV7-9	-	few	TRBJ2-1	TGTGCCAGCAGCTTAAAAGGCTTCGATGAGGCGTTCTTC	CASSLKGFDEAFF
TRBV10-3	TRBD1	-	TRBJ1-5	TGTGCCATCAGTGAGGGCTCCCAGGGGGTCAGCAATCAGCCCCAGCATTTT	CAISEGSQGVSNQPQHF
TRBV20-1	TRBD1	-	TRBJ2-5	TGCAGTGCTACCGCCGGGACAGGGGAAGAGACCCAGTACTTC	CSATAGTGEETQYF
TRBV9	-	few	TRBJ2-2	TGTGCCAGCAGCGTATTTGACAGAGGCGGGGAGCTGTTTTTT	CASSVFDRGGELFF
TRBV27	TRBD1	-	TRBJ2-1	TGTGCCAGCAGTTTAACCGGGACAGGGTTCGGTGAGCAGTTCTTC	CASSLTGTGFGEQFF
TRBV2	TRBD1	few	TRBJ1-1	TGTGCCAGCAGTGAATACAGGGGAGGACCTAGTGAAGCTTTCTTT	CASSEYRGGPSEAFF
TRBV4-1	TRBD2	-	TRBJ2-1	TGCGCCAGCAGCCAAGGGAAACTAGCGGGCTACAATGAGCAGTTCTTC	CASSQGKLAGYNEQFF
TRBV15	-	-	TRBJ2-5	TGTGCCACCAGCAGAATTAAGGGAGAAGAGACCCAGTACTTC	CATSRIKGEETQYF
TRBV11-2	-	-	TRBJ1-4	TGTGCCAGCAGCTTAGAGGGTGTTGGCACCCTTAATGAAAAACTGTTTTTT	CASSLEGVGTLNEKLFF
TRBV5-1	-	-	TRBJ2-3	TGCGCCAGCAGCTTGGCCATTATCCGGGATACGCAGTATTTT	CASSLAIIRDTQYF
TRBV23-1	TRBD1	-	TRBJ1-6	TGCGCCAGCGTATTCCGGGACAGGCTCTTTCCACCCCTCCACTTT	CASVFRDRLFPPLHF
TRBV5-1	-	-	TRBJ1-2	TGCGCCAGCAGCCTCGGGACATCGCAGGAGTATGGCTACACCTTC	CASSLGTSQEYGYTF
TRBV11-1	-	-	TRBJ2-7	TGTGCCAGCAGTTTGCGGGACGGGAGCTTCTACGAGCAGTACTTC	CASSLRDGSFYEQYF
TRBV12-3/TRBV12-4	-	few	TRBJ2-4	TGTGCCAGCAGTTTGAAGGGAGGCCGGTCGCCAGCCAAAAACATTCAGTACTTC	CASSLKGGRSPAKNIQYF
TRBV12-3/TRBV12-4	-	few	TRBJ2-1	TGTGCCAGCAGTTTCCAGGGTCCCGACAATGAGCAGTTCTTC	CASSFQGPDNEQFF
TRBV19	-	few	TRBJ1-5	TGTGCCAGTAGGGTCACAGGGTATAGCAATCAGCCCCAGCATTTT	CASRVTGYSNQPQHF